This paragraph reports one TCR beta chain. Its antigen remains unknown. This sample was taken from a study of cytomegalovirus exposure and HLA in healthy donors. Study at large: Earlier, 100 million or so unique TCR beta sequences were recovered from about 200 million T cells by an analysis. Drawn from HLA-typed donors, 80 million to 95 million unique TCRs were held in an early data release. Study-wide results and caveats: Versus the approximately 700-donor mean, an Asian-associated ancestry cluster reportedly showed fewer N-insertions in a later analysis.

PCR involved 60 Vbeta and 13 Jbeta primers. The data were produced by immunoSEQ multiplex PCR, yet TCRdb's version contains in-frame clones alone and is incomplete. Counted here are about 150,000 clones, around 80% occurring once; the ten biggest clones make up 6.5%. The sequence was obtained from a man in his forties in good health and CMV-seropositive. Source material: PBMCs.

DNA for the CDR3: TGCGCCAGCAGCTTGAATCAGGGGGCTAGCTCTGGAAACACCATATATTTT. Protein sequence: CASSLNQGASSGNTIYF. The chain joins TRBV5-1 to TRBJ1-3; 8 nucleotides align to TRBD1. The CDR3 totals 17 residues. V shed 1 base and J 0 bases; nucleotides not matched to a gene: 6. Looked up from germline, CDR1 is SGHRS and CDR2 is YFSETQ.